Below, 10 T cell receptor beta chains from the same sample are listed, as sequenced in a study of OX40 agonist ivuxolimab in advanced cancers. Profiling relied on immunoSEQ multiplex PCR, and the TCRdb table lists in-frame clones only, not all of them. The table records about 34,000 clones, around 80% of them present only once. The source material was CD4+ or CD8+ T cells sorted from blood, sampled in a trial of the OX40 agonist ivuxolimab. The receptors stem from an adult with an advanced solid tumor such as melanoma, head and neck, liver or kidney cancer.

The J gene is TRBJ2-7, the V gene TRBV29-1; D possibly matches TRBD1 or TRBD2 (5 bases each). This CDR3 comprises 12 residues. The V end lost 7 bases, the J end lost 7 bases, and 17 bases lay between the germline ends. Germline V gene sequence: CDR1 SQVTM, CDR2 ANQGSEA. The CDR3 DNA sequence: TGCAGCGCTAGTTCCGAGGGGTTGGAGCAGTACTTC. Its protein product is CSASSEGLEQYF.

This clone was counted a few times. V usage is TRBV9 and J usage is TRBJ2-3; D call uncertain. Germline V lookup: CDR1 SGDLS, CDR2 YYNGEE. The ends were cut back, 0 bases at V and 0 bases at J, with 8 bases in the middle. CDR3 length: 15 residues. CDR3 in amino acids: CASSVGGRSTDTQYF. The CDR3 nucleotides are TGTGCCAGCAGCGTAGGTGGTAGAAGCACAGATACGCAGTATTTT.

The chain links TRBV5-6 to TRBJ2-7; D is tentatively TRBD1 or TRBD2 (5 bases each). The V gene lost 1 base and the J gene lost 6 bases, with 11 bases spanning the gap. CDR3 length equals 13 residues. The V gene's germline CDR1 is SGHDT and CDR2 YYEEEE. CDR3 protein: CASSLYRDPEQYF. The CDR3 nucleotides read TGTGCCAGCAGCTTGTATAGGGACCCCGAGCAGTACTTC. Based on the CDR3 plus reference TRBV5-6 and TRBJ2-7, the full variable domain is DAGVTQSPTHLIKTRGQQVTLRCSPKSGHDTVSWYQQALGQGPQFIFQYYEEEERQRGNFPDRFSGHQFPNYSSELNVNALLLGDSALYLCASSLYRDPEQYFGPGTRLTVT.

The J gene is TRBJ1-5, the V gene TRBV7-2; 9 bases agree with TRBD1. This CDR3 has 14 amino acids. The V segment lost 6 bases and the J segment 6 bases; nucleotides outside the gene matches: 6. Per germline, CDR1 SGHTA and CDR2 FQGNSA. CDR3 DNA sequence: TGTGCCAGCAGTCAGGGGACAGGGCCTCAGCCCCAGCATTTT. It yields the protein CASSQGTGPQPQHF. The whole variable domain, remainder taken from reference TRBV7-2 and TRBJ1-5, is GAGVSQSPSNKVTEKGKDVELRCDPISGHTALYWYRQSLGQGLEFLIYFQGNSAPDKSGLPSDRFSAERTGGSVSTLTIQRTQQEDSAVYLCASSQGTGPQPQHFGDGTRLSIL.

This chain connects TRBV6-1 to TRBJ1-6; D perhaps matches TRBD1 (5 bases). The CDR3 contains 15 residues. The V gene lost 4 bases and the J gene lost 9 bases, with 16 bases spanning the gap. The V gene's germline CDR1 is MNHNS and CDR2 SASEGT. CDR3 nucleotide sequence: TGTGCCAGCAGTGCACAGGCGATCGGGGGTTCACCCCTCCACTTT. Translated, it gives CASSAQAIGGSPLHF.

The chain combines TRBV7-2 with TRBJ1-2; a possible D gene is TRBD1 (5 bases). The V gene's germline CDR1 is SGHTA and CDR2 FQGNSA. Trimming pared 4 bases from V and 2 bases from J, leaving 14 bases between. This CDR3 spans 15 amino acids. In nucleotides, the CDR3 is TGTGCCAGCAGCTCACCGGCGCGGGGGAACTATGGCTACACCTTC. As protein: CASSSPARGNYGYTF.

This clone was seen only a few times. The chain is built from TRBV27 and TRBJ2-3; D tentatively fits TRBD1 or TRBD2 (5 bases each). V shed 8 bases and J shed 0 bases, with 18 bases lying between them. CDR1 and CDR2 (germline): MNHEY, SMNVEV (reference sequence). This CDR3 is 16 amino acids long. CDR3 sequence (DNA): TGTGCCAGCGCTCCGGGTTGGGGGTCTAGCACAGATACGCAGTATTTT. Amino acids: CASAPGWGSSTDTQYF.

This clone is a singleton in its sample. This chain connects TRBV2 to TRBJ2-7; D is possibly TRBD1 (6 bases). Germline CDR1 and CDR2: SNHLY and FYNNEI. This CDR3 region has 17 residues. V shed 3 bases and J shed 0 bases, with 18 bases lying between them. The CDR3 here is CASSDVLGQGYSYEQYF. The CDR3 region has the DNA TGTGCCAGCAGTGATGTCCTGGGACAAGGTTACTCCTACGAGCAGTACTTC. Full variable domain (rest looked up from reference TRBV2 and TRBJ2-7): EPEVTQTPSHQVTQMGQEVILRCVPISNHLYFYWYRQILGQKVEFLVSFYNNEISEKSEIFDDQFSVERPDGSNFTLKIRSTKLEDSAMYFCASSDVLGQGYSYEQYFGPGTRLTVT.

The chain joins TRBV7-2 to TRBJ2-2; 12 bases match TRBD2. This CDR3 spans 17 amino acids. CDR1 SGHTA and CDR2 FQGNSA come from the germline V gene. V lost 5 bases to trimming and J lost 4 bases; unmatched junction nucleotides: 8. For the CDR3, the DNA is TGTGCCAGCAGCCCCCTAGCGGGGGGGCCCGGCACCGGGGAGCTGTTTTTT. The encoded protein is CASSPLAGGPGTGELFF.

This chain joins TRBV5-1 and TRBJ1-2, with TRBD1 identical over 7 bases. The CDR3 runs 13 residues. Germline V CDR1 and CDR2: SGHRS, YFSETQ. V lost 7 bases to trimming and J lost 8 bases; unmatched junction nucleotides: 11. CDR3 sequence reads: CASSPGTGEGYTF. CDR3 sequence (DNA): TGCGCCAGCTCGCCAGGCACAGGGGAAGGCTACACCTTC.